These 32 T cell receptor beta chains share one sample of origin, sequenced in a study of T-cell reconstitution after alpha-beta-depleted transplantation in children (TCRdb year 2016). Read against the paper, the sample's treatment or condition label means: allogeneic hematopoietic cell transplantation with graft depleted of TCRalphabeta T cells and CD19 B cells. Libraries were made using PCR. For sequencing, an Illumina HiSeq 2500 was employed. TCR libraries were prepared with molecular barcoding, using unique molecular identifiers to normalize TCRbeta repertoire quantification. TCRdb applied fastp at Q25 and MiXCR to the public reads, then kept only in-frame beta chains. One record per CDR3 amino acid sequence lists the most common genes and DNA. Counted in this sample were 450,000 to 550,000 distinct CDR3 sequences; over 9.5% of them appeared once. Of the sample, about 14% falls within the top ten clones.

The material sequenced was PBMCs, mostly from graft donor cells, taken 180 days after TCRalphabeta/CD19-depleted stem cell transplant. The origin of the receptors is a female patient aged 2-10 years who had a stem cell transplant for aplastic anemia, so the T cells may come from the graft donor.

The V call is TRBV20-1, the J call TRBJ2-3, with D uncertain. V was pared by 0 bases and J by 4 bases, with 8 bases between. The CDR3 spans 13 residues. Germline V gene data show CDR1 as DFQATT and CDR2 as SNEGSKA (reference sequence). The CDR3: CSAREPISDTQYF. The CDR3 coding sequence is TGCAGTGCTAGAGAACCCATTTCAGATACGCAGTATTTT.

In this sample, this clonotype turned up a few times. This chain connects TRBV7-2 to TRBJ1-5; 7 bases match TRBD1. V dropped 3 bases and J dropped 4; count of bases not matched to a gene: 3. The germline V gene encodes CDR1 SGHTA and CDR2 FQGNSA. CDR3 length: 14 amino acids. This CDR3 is CASSFTGANQPQHF. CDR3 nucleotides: TGTGCCAGCAGCTTCACAGGGGCAAATCAGCCCCAGCATTTT.

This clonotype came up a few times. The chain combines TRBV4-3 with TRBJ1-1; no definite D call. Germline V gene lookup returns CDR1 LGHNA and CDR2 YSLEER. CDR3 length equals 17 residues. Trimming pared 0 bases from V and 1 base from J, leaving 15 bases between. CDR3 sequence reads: CASSQDLGPKTNTEAFF. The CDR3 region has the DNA TGCGCCAGCAGCCAAGATCTAGGTCCTAAAACGAACACTGAAGCTTTCTTT.

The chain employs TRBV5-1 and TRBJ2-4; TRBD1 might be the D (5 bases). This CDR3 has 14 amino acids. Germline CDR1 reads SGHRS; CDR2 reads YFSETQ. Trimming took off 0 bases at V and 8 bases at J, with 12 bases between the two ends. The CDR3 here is CASSLEGNWDIQYF. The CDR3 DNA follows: TGCGCCAGCAGCTTGGAGGGGAATTGGGACATTCAGTACTTC.

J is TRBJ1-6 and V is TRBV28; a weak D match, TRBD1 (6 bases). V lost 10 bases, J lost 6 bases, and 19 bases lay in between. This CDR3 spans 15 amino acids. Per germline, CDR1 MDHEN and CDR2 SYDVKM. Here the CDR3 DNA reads TGTGCCACCGAAGGGGCAGGGGTTCGTAATTCACCCCTCCACTTT. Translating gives CATEGAGVRNSPLHF. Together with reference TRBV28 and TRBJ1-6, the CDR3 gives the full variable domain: DVKVTQSSRYLVKRTGEKVFLECVQDMDHENMFWYRQDPGLGLRLIYFSYDVKMKEKGDIPEGYSVSREKKERFSLILESASTNQTSMYLCATEGAGVRNSPLHFGNGTRLTVT.

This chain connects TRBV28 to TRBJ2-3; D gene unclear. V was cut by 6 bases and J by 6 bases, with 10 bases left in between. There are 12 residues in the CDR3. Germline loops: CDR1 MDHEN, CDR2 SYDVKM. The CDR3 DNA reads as TGTGCCAGCAGGACTTCAATGGATACGCAGTATTTT. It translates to CASRTSMDTQYF.

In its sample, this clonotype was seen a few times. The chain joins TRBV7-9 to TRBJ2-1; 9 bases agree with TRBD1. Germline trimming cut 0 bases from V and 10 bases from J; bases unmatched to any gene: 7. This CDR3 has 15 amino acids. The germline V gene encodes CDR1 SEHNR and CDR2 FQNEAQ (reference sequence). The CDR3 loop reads CASSLAATGGPEQFF. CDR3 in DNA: TGTGCCAGCAGCTTAGCGGCGACAGGGGGGCCCGAGCAGTTCTTC.

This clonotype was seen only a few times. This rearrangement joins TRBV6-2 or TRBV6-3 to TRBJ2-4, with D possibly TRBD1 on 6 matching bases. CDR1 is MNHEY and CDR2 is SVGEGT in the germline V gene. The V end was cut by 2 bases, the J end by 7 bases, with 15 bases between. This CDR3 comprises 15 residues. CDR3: CASSYGLYRENIQYF. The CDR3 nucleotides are TGTGCCAGCAGTTACGGGCTATACAGGGAGAACATTCAGTACTTC.

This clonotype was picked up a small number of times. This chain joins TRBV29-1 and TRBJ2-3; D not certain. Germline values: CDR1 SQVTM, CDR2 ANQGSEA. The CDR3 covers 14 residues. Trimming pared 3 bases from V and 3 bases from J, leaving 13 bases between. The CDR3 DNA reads TGCAGCGTTGATCCGAGAAAGTTTACAGATACGCAGTATTTT. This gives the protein CSVDPRKFTDTQYF.

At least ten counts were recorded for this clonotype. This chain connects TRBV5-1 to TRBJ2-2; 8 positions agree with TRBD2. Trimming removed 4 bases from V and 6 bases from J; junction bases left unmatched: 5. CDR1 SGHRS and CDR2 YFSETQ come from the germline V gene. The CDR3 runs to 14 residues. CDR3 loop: CASSPGLVSGELFF. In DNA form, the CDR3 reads TGCGCCAGCAGCCCGGGACTAGTTTCCGGGGAGCTGTTTTTT.

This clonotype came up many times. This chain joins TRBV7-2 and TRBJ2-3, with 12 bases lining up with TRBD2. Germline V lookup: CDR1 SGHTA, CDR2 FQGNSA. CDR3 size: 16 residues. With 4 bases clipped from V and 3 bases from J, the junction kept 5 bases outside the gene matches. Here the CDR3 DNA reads TGTGCCAGCAGCTCCTGGACTAGCGGGACGACAGATACGCAGTATTTT. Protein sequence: CASSSWTSGTTDTQYF.

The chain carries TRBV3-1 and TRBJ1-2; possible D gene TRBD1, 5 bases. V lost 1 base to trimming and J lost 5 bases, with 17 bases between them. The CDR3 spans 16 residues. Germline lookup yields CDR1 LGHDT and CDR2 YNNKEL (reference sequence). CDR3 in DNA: TGTGCCAGCAGCCAAGTTGCAGGGCGACATTTTTATGGCTACACCTTC. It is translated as CASSQVAGRHFYGYTF.

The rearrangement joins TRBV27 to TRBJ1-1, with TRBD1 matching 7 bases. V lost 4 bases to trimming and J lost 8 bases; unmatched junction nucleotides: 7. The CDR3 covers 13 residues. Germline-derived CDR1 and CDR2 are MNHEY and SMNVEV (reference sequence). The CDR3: CASSSSGTAEAFF. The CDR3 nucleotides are TGTGCCAGCAGTTCATCCGGGACAGCGGAAGCTTTCTTT.

The CDR3 DNA reads as TGCAGTGCTGGTTGGACAGGGTCAAACTCCTACGAGCAGTACTTC. This codes for CSAGWTGSNSYEQYF. This rearrangement joins TRBV20-1 to TRBJ2-7, with TRBD1 matching 8 bases. The CDR3 covers 15 residues. J gave up 0 bases and V 5 bases, and 9 bases lay outside the gene matches. In germline, CDR1 is DFQATT, CDR2 SNEGSKA (reference sequence).

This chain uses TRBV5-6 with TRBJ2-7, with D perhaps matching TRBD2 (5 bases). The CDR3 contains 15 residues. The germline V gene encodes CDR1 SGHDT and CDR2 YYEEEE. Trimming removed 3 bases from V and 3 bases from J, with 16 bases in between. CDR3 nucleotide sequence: TGTGCCAGCAGCTGCTTACCCGGACGGGACTACGAGCAGTACGTC. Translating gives CASSCLPGRDYEQYV.

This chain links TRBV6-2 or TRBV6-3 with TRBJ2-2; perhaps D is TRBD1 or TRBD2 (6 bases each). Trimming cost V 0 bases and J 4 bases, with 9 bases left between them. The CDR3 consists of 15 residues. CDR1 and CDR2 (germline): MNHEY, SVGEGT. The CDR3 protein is CASSYSRGRTGELFF. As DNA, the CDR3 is TGTGCCAGCAGTTACTCACGGGGGCGCACCGGGGAGCTGTTTTTT.

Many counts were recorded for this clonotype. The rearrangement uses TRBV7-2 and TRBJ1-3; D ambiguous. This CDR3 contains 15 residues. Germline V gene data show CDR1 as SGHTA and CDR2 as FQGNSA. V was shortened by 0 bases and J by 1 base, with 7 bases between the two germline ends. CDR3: CASSLAAGSGNTIYF. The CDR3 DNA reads TGTGCCAGCAGCTTAGCGGCAGGATCTGGAAACACCATATATTTT.

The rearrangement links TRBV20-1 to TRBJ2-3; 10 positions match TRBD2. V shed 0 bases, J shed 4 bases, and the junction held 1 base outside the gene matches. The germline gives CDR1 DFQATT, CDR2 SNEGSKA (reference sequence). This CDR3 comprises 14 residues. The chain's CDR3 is CSARDLAGADTQYF. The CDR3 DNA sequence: TGCAGTGCTAGAGATCTAGCGGGAGCAGATACGCAGTATTTT.

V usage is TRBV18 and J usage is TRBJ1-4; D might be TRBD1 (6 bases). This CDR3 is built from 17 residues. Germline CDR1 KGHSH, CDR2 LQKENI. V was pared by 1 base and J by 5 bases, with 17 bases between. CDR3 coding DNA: TGTGCCAGCTCACCACTGATGGACGACAGGCGGAATGAAAAACTGTTTTTT. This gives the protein CASSPLMDDRRNEKLFF.

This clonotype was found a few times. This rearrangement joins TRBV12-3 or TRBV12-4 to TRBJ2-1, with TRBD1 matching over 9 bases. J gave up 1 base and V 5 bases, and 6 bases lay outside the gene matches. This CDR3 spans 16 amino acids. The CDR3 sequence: CASSPNRGPSYNEQFF. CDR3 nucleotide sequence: TGTGCCAGCAGTCCTAACAGGGGGCCTTCCTACAATGAGCAGTTCTTC.

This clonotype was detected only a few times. The CDR3 region is CSARSRTSGSIEQFF. DNA for the CDR3: TGCAGTGCTAGATCCCGGACTAGCGGGAGTATTGAGCAGTTCTTC. The chain is built from TRBV20-1 and TRBJ2-1; 13 positions match TRBD2. With V trimmed by 2 bases and J by 9 bases, 7 bases remained unmatched. CDR1 is DFQATT and CDR2 is SNEGSKA in the germline V gene (reference sequence). The length of the CDR3 is 15 residues.

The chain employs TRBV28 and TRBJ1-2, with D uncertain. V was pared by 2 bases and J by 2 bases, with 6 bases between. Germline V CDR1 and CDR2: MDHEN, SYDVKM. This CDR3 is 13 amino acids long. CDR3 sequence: CASSLKQNYGYTF. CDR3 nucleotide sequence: TGTGCCAGCAGTTTAAAACAGAACTATGGCTACACCTTC.

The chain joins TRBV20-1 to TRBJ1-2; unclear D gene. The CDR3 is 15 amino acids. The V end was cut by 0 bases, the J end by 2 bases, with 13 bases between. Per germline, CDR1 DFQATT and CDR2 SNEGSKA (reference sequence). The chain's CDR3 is CSAREEGRMNYGYTF. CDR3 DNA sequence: TGCAGTGCTAGAGAGGAGGGCAGGATGAACTATGGCTACACCTTC.

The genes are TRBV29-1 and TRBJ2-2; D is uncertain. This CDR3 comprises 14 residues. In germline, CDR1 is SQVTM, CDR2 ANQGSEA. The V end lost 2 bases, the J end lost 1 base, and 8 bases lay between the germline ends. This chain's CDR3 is CSVESRKNTGELFF. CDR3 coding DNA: TGCAGCGTTGAAAGCCGGAAGAACACCGGGGAGCTGTTTTTT.

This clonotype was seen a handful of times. The CDR3 here is CASSYYGTSGLSYNEQFF. The DNA of the CDR3 is TGTGCCAGCAGCTATTACGGGACTAGCGGTCTCTCCTACAATGAGCAGTTCTTC. The genes are TRBV6-5 and TRBJ2-1, with 11 bases that match TRBD2. In germline, CDR1 is MNHEY, CDR2 SVGAGI. The CDR3 sequence is 18 residues long. J gave up 0 bases and V 6 bases, and 10 bases lay outside the gene matches.

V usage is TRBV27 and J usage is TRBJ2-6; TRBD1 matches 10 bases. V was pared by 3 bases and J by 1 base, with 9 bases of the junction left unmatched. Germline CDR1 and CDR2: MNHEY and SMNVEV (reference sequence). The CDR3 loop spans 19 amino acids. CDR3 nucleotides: TGTGCCAGCAGTTTCCGTCCGGGACAGGGGTCTTCTGGGGCCAACGTCCTGACTTTC. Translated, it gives CASSFRPGQGSSGANVLTF.

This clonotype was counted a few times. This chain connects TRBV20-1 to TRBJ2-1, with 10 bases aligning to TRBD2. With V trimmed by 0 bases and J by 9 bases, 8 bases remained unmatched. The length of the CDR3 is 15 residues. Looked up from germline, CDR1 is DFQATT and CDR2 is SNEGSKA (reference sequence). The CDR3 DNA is TGCAGTGCTAGAGAAATTAGCGGGAGGAGAGGTGAGCAGTTCTTC. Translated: CSAREISGRRGEQFF.

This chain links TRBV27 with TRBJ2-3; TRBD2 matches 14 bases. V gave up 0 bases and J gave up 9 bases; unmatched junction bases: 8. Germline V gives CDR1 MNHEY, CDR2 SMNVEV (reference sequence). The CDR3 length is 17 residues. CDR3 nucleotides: TGTGCCAGCAGTTTATCTCGACTAGCGGGAGGGCCAGGGACGCAGTATTTT. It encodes CASSLSRLAGGPGTQYF.

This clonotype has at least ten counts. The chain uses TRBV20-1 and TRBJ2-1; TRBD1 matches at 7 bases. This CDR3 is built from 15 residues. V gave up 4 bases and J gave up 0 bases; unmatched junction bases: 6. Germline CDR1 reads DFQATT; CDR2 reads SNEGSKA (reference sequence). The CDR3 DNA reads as TGCAGTGCTACTCCGGGACAGACCTCCTACAATGAGCAGTTCTTC. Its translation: CSATPGQTSYNEQFF.

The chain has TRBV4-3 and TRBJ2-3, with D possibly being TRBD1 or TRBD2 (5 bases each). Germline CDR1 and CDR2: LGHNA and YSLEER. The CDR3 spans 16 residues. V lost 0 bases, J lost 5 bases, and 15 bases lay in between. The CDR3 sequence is CASSQDRDRLVDTQYF. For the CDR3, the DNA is TGCGCCAGCAGCCAAGACCGGGACCGCTTAGTAGATACGCAGTATTTT.

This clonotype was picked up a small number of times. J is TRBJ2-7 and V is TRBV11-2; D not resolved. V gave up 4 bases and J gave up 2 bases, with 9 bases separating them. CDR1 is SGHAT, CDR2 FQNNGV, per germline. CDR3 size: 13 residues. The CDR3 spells CASSSGPPYEQYV. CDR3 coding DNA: TGTGCCAGCAGCTCTGGACCGCCCTACGAGCAGTACGTC.

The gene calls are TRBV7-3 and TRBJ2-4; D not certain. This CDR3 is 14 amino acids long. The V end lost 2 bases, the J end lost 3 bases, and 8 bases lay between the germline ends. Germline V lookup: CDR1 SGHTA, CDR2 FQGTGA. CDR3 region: CASSLGLGKNIQYF. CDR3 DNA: TGTGCCAGCAGCTTAGGGCTAGGCAAAAACATTCAGTACTTC. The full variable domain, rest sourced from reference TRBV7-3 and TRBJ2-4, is GAGVSQTPSNKVTEKGKYVELRCDPISGHTALYWYRQSLGQGPEFLIYFQGTGAADDSGLPNDRFFAVRPEGSVSTLKIQRTERGDSAVYLCASSLGLGKNIQYFGAGTRLSVL.